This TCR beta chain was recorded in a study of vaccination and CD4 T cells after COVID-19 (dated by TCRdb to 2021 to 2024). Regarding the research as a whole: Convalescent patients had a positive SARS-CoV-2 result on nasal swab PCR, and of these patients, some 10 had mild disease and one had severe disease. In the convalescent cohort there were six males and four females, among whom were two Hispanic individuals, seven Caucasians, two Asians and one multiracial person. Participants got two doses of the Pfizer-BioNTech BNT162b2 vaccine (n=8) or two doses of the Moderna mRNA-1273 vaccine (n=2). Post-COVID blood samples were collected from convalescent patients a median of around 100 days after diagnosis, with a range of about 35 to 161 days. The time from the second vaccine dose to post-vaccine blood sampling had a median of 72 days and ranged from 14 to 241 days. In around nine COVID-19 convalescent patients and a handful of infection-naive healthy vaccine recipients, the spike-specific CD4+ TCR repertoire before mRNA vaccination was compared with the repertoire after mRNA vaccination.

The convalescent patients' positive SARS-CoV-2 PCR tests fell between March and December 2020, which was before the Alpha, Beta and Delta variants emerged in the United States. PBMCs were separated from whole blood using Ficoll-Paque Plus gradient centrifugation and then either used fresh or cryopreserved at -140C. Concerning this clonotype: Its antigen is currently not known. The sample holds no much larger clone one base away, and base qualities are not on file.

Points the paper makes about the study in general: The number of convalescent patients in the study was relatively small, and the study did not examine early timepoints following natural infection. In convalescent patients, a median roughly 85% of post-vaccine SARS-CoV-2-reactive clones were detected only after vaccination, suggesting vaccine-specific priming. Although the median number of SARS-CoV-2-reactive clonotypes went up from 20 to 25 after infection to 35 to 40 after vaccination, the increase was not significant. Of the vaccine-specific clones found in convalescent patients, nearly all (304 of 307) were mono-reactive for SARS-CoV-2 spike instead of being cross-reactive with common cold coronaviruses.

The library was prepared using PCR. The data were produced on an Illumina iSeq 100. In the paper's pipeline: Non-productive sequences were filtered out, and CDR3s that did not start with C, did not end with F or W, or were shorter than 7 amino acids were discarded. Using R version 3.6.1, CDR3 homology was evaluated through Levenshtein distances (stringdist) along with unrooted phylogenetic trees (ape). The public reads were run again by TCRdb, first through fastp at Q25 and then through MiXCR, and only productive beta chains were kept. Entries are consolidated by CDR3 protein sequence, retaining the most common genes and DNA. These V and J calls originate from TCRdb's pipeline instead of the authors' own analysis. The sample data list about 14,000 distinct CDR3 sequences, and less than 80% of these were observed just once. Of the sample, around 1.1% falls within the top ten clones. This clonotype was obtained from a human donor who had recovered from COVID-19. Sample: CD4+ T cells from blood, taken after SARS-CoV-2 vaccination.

This receptor carries the CDR3 CASGVGTLRGDTEAFF. The DNA sequence is as follows: TGTGCCAGCGGGGTTGGGACACTCAGGGGAGACACTGAAGCTTTCTTT. The chain is encoded by TRBV6-1 joined to TRBJ1-1; the D region possibly corresponds to TRBD1 (6 bases align). The CDR3 runs 16 residues from the cysteine to the phenylalanine. Of the read, only the CDR3 DNA is kept; its 48 bases are in frame from base 1. The V end loses 8 bases and the J end loses 3 bases, and a stretch of 22 bases separates them. CDR1 and CDR2 (MNHNS, SASEGT) derive from the germline V gene.